A selection of T cell receptor beta chains follows, all from one sample in a study of T cells after yellow fever vaccination. Using its own MiXCR run on the 5' RACE reads, TCRdb lists one record per CDR3 protein. The table includes some 320,000 distinct CDR3 sequences, 3.5% to 5% detected once. The source was PBMCs, collected 15 days after the yellow fever booster vaccination. Every receptor here comes from a man aged 18 to 30 who received the YFV17D yellow fever vaccine. CDR3s include the opening cysteine and the closing phenylalanine or tryptophan. The D gene is left open where the match is weak. A clone size is listed for some rows: how often the clone was seen (once, few, many), or a class if it is expanded.

J gene | D gene | clone size | V gene | CDR3 protein | CDR3 DNA
TRBJ1-1 | - | many | TRBV5-1 | CASSLLGSTEAFF | TGCGCCAGCAGCTTGTTAGGTTCCACTGAAGCTTTCTTT
TRBJ2-5 | - | - | TRBV27 | CASSYGHGETQYF | TGTGCCAGCAGTTACGGGCACGGAGAGACCCAGTACTTC
TRBJ2-1 | TRBD2 | many | TRBV10-2 | CASGLAENEQFF | TGCGCCAGCGGACTAGCGGAAAATGAGCAGTTCTTC
TRBJ1-2 | - | many | TRBV7-2 | CASSRGDYGYTF | TGTGCCAGCAGCCGGGGAGACTATGGCTACACCTTC
TRBJ1-1 | - | many | TRBV6-2/TRBV6-3 | CASSYLGGATEAFF | TGTGCCAGCAGTTACTTGGGGGGAGCCACTGAAGCTTTCTTT
TRBJ1-2 | - | few | TRBV25-1 | CASSAATAPDGYTF | TGTGCCAGCAGTGCCGCGACAGCTCCGGATGGCTACACCTTC
TRBJ2-2 | - | few | TRBV3-1 | CASSQVPLSGELFF | TGTGCCAGCAGCCAAGTACCCCTATCCGGGGAGCTGTTTTTT
TRBJ2-5 | - | few | TRBV5-1 | CASSLAAAGAETQYF | TGCGCCAGCAGCTTGGCGGCTGCAGGGGCAGAGACCCAGTACTTC
TRBJ1-2 | - | many | TRBV5-6 | CASKKDSTFYGYTF | TGTGCCAGCAAGAAAGACTCCACCTTCTATGGCTACACCTTC
TRBJ2-7 | TRBD1 | - | TRBV27 | CASSYIRTGFYEQYF | TGTGCCAGCAGCTACATCAGGACAGGATTCTACGAGCAGTACTTC